The T cell receptor (beta chain) under discussion was sequenced for a study of blood T cell repertoires in COVID-19. In assigning cohorts, the study relied on participant-reported clinical history. Points on this clone: Different DNA sequences within this sample yield the same CDR3.

The CDR3 contains 15 residues. Germline CDR1 SGDLS, CDR2 YYNGEE. V was shortened by 0 bases and J by 2 bases, with 8 bases between the two germline ends. The protocol was immunoSEQ multiplex PCR, while the TCRdb copy is restricted to in-frame clones and leaves out a portion. The sample lists 350,000 or so clones, 92% occurring once. The sequenced sample consisted of PBMCs or T cells enriched from blood (not recorded which). The receptor's source is a woman under 40 who had recovered from COVID-19. The rearrangement joins TRBV9 to TRBJ2-2, with a weak D call TRBD2 (6 bases). CDR3 residues: CASSVGGVNTGELFF. The DNA for the CDR3 is TGTGCCAGCAGCGTAGGCGGGGTAAACACCGGGGAGCTGTTTTTT.